The 27 T cell receptor beta chains listed next were all sequenced from one sample in a study of cytomegalovirus exposure and HLA in healthy donors. The PCR had 60 Vbeta and 13 Jbeta primers. Data came from immunoSEQ multiplex PCR; TCRdb stores just in-frame clones and leaves some out. The sample has about 180,000 clones, 75% to 85% seen once. Sequencing was performed on PBMCs. These TCRs come from a young man in good health and CMV-seronegative.

With regard to this clone: Other nucleotide sequences from this sample produce the same CDR3. The chain recombines TRBV30 with TRBJ2-7, with TRBD2 matching 11 bases. Germline lookup yields CDR1 GTSNPN and CDR2 SVGIG (reference sequence). J lost 4 bases, V lost 0 bases, and 5 bases had no gene match. The CDR3 has 15 residues. The CDR3 DNA sequence: TGTGCCTGGAGTGTACTAGCGGGAGAGGCGTACGAGCAGTACTTC. Encoded protein: CAWSVLAGEAYEQYF.

The rearrangement uses TRBV9 and TRBJ2-5, with TRBD2 identical over 10 bases. The germline CDR1 and CDR2 sequences are SGDLS and YYNGEE. Trimming removed 2 bases from V and 3 bases from J; junction bases left unmatched: 1. The CDR3 is 14 amino acids. The CDR3 reads CASSVGLAEETQYF. CDR3 sequence (DNA): TGTGCCAGCAGCGTCGGACTAGCGGAAGAGACCCAGTACTTC.

In its sample, this clone was seen a few times. The rearrangement uses TRBV6-6 and TRBJ1-5; D ambiguous. Germline V gene data show CDR1 as MNHNY and CDR2 as SVGAGI (reference sequence). CDR3 length: 14 amino acids. V lost 6 bases, J lost 2 bases, and 11 bases lay in between. The CDR3 here is CASSPKIGNQPQHF. DNA for the CDR3: TGTGCCAGCAGCCCTAAAATTGGCAATCAGCCCCAGCATTTT.

V is TRBV5-1 and J is TRBJ2-1; perhaps TRBD2 as D (6 bases). The germline V gene encodes CDR1 SGHRS and CDR2 YFSETQ. Trimming removed 5 bases at V and 15 bases at J, with 18 bases between. The CDR3 loop spans 12 amino acids. The CDR3, as DNA: TGCGCCAGCAGGGAGGGACTCAGCAAATTGTTCTTC. It codes for CASREGLSKLFF.

This chain links TRBV4-3 with TRBJ1-5; 8 positions match TRBD1. Germline CDR1 is LGHNA and CDR2 is YSLEER. CDR3 length equals 19 residues. Trimming took 0 bases from V and 0 from J; bases not matched to a gene: 10. The CDR3 sequence: CASSQDVPGGALSNQPQHF. The CDR3 coding sequence is TGCGCCAGCAGCCAAGATGTGCCAGGGGGCGCCCTTAGCAATCAGCCCCAGCATTTT.

This chain connects TRBV11-2 to TRBJ1-1; no definite D call. The CDR3 runs to 16 residues. Deletions cut 5 bases from V and 3 bases from J, with 19 bases between. Germline V lookup: CDR1 SGHAT, CDR2 FQNNGV. DNA of the CDR3: TGTGCCAGCAGCCCCCGACCGGTGGGCACTCACACTGAAGCTTTCTTT. It translates to CASSPRPVGTHTEAFF.

This sequence joins TRBV30 and TRBJ1-1; TRBD1 is a possible D gene (5 bases). With 8 bases removed from V and 0 bases from J, the gap between germline ends came to 13 bases. The CDR3 runs 13 residues. CDR1 and CDR2 (germline): GTSNPN, SVGIG (reference sequence). The CDR3 DNA reads as TGTGCCCGCCGCGGGGGGGTGAACACTGAAGCTTTCTTT. Protein product: CARRGGVNTEAFF.

The gene calls are TRBV19 and TRBJ2-1; D perhaps matches TRBD2 (5 bases). The CDR3 is made up of 16 amino acids. From germline, CDR1 is LNHDA and CDR2 SQIVND (reference sequence). V dropped 3 bases and J dropped 2 bases, with 14 bases sitting between them. CDR3 sequence reads: CASSIGMRRTYNEQFF. CDR3 in DNA: TGTGCCAGTAGTATCGGGATGAGGAGGACCTACAATGAGCAGTTCTTC. Looking up the rest from reference TRBV19 and TRBJ2-1 gives the full variable domain: DGGITQSPKYLFRKEGQNVTLSCEQNLNHDAMYWYRQDPGQGLRLIYYSQIVNDFQKGDIAEGYSVSREKKESFPLTVTSAQKNPTAFYLCASSIGMRRTYNEQFFGPGTRLTVL.

The chain links TRBV27 to TRBJ2-2; the D is unclear. The CDR3 consists of 17 residues. The V end lost 2 bases, the J end lost 1 base, and 14 bases lay between the germline ends. Germline CDR1 MNHEY, CDR2 SMNVEV (reference sequence). As DNA, the CDR3 is TGTGCCAGCAGTTTAGGCTACTGGGCCCTGAACACCGGGGAGCTGTTTTTT. Encoded protein: CASSLGYWALNTGELFF.

The chain couples TRBV4-3 to TRBJ1-2, with 8 bases matching TRBD1. Germline loops: CDR1 LGHNA, CDR2 YSLEER. The CDR3 has 15 amino acids. With 4 bases clipped from V and 5 bases from J, the junction kept 9 bases outside the gene matches. CDR3 sequence reads: CASSPNQGALYGYTF. The CDR3 nucleotides read TGCGCCAGCAGCCCGAATCAGGGGGCGCTGTATGGCTACACCTTC.

The V and J genes are TRBV5-1 and TRBJ1-2, with no clear D. The CDR3 loop spans 15 amino acids. V was pared by 0 bases and J by 14 bases, with 23 bases between. Looked up from germline, CDR1 is SGHRS and CDR2 is YFSETQ. CDR3 bases: TGCGCCAGCAGCTTGGACTTTACTAGCGGGAGGCCCTTTACCTTC. Translated: CASSLDFTSGRPFTF.

Concerning this clone: One junction end disagrees with the germline gene, perhaps due to a read error. The chain has TRBV27 and TRBJ1-4, with a possible D match to TRBD1 (5 bases). Germline-derived CDR1 and CDR2 are MNHEY and SMNVEV (reference sequence). The CDR3 runs to 11 residues. The CDR3 nucleotides read TGTGCCATCGCGAAACAGGCCTCGTTCCAATTT. Translated: CAIAKQASFQF.

This clone was seen a single time. The chain joins TRBV9 to TRBJ1-1; D gene unclear. From germline, CDR1 is SGDLS and CDR2 YYNGEE. The CDR3 consists of 16 residues. V shed 4 bases and J shed 4 bases, with 20 bases lying between them. The CDR3 DNA reads TGTGCCAGCAGCCCACCTACGAGTGAAGCCGTCACTGAAGCTTTCTTT. This sequence encodes CASSPPTSEAVTEAFF.

This clone has only a few counts. This rearrangement joins TRBV7-2 to TRBJ1-1; TRBD1 matches 8 bases. CDR3 length: 15 amino acids. Germline V lookup: CDR1 SGHTA, CDR2 FQGNSA. Germline trimming cut 1 base from V and 2 bases from J; bases unmatched to any gene: 3. CDR3 in amino acids: CASSLDGTGNTEAFF. The CDR3 DNA reads TGTGCCAGCAGCTTAGACGGGACAGGTAACACTGAAGCTTTCTTT.

The V call is TRBV25-1, the J call TRBJ1-1; D might be TRBD1 (6 bases). This CDR3 has 15 amino acids. The germline gives CDR1 MGHDK, CDR2 SYGVNS. The V gene lost 1 base and the J gene lost 1 base, with 10 bases spanning the gap. The CDR3 bases are TGTGCCAGCAGTGAATCTGGGACACCGAACACTGAAGCTTTCTTT. This sequence encodes CASSESGTPNTEAFF.

V gene TRBV7-2 combines with J gene TRBJ2-3, with TRBD2 matching 11 bases. After removal of 7 bases from V and 4 bases from J, the junction contained 13 bases not matched to a gene. This CDR3 region has 17 residues. CDR1 and CDR2 (germline): SGHTA, FQGNSA. CDR3 region: CASTPRPGSGGADTQYF. The CDR3 DNA reads as TGTGCCAGCACCCCGCGGCCGGGTAGCGGGGGGGCAGATACGCAGTATTTT.

V and J are TRBV11-3 and TRBJ1-1; TRBD1 might be the D (6 bases). Germline assignment: CDR1 SGHNT and CDR2 YENEEA. V was clipped by 4 bases and J by 1 base, with 13 bases between them. There are 15 residues in the CDR3. The CDR3 sequence: CASSSPRGANTEAFF. Written as DNA, the CDR3 is TGTGCCAGCAGCTCCCCCAGGGGCGCGAACACTGAAGCTTTCTTT. Supplemented by reference TRBV11-3 and TRBJ1-1, the full variable domain reads EAGVVQSPRYKIIEKKQPVAFWCNPISGHNTLYWYLQNLGQGPELLIRYENEEAVDDSQLPKDRFSAERLKGVDSTLKIQPAELGDSAVYLCASSSPRGANTEAFFGQGTRLTVV.

The chain combines TRBV6-1 with TRBJ1-2; D unclear. The germline V gene encodes CDR1 MNHNS and CDR2 SASEGT. Trimming took off 8 bases at V and 2 bases at J, with 9 bases between the two ends. This CDR3 is 12 amino acids long. The CDR3 coding sequence is TGTGCCAGCTCCACACAGAACTATGGCTACACCTTC. Protein sequence: CASSTQNYGYTF.

This rearrangement joins TRBV19 to TRBJ1-1; 7 bases fit TRBD1. Germline trimming cut 8 bases from V and 3 bases from J; bases unmatched to any gene: 9. CDR1 and CDR2 (germline): LNHDA, SQIVND (reference sequence). The CDR3 extends over 14 amino acids. For the CDR3, the DNA is TGTGCCAGTTTAGGTAGGGGGCGGGACACTGAAGCTTTCTTT. The encoded protein is CASLGRGRDTEAFF.

The chain employs TRBV7-2 and TRBJ2-1, with D unclear. Germline CDR1 SGHTA, CDR2 FQGNSA. V shed 1 base and J shed 8 bases, with 12 bases lying between them. This CDR3 region has 14 residues. The CDR3 reads CASSLGGQPHEQFF. The CDR3, as DNA: TGTGCCAGCAGCTTAGGTGGCCAACCACATGAGCAGTTCTTC.

The chain combines TRBV2 with TRBJ1-2; possible D gene TRBD1, 6 bases. With 3 bases removed from V and 0 bases from J, the gap between germline ends came to 14 bases. The germline V gene encodes CDR1 SNHLY and CDR2 FYNNEI. The CDR3 has 16 amino acids. CDR3 nucleotides: TGTGCCAGCAGTGATGGGCAGGGGCCAGCTAACTATGGCTACACCTTC. Protein product: CASSDGQGPANYGYTF.

The chain carries TRBV6-4 and TRBJ2-2, with TRBD1 matching over 9 bases. J was trimmed by 3 bases and V by 6 bases; bases with no gene match: 5. CDR1 is MRHNA, CDR2 SNTAGT, per germline. The CDR3 loop spans 15 amino acids. CDR3 in amino acids: CASSQQGADTGELFF. Written as DNA, the CDR3 is TGTGCCAGCAGCCAACAGGGGGCGGACACCGGGGAGCTGTTTTTT.

This clone occurred a few times. The J gene is TRBJ1-6, the V gene TRBV13, with a possible D match to TRBD1 (6 bases). This CDR3 comprises 14 residues. Germline values: CDR1 PRHDT, CDR2 FYEKMQ (reference sequence). The V gene lost 4 bases and the J gene lost 4 bases, with 8 bases spanning the gap. The CDR3 sequence is CASSSQGYNSPLHF. CDR3 in DNA: TGTGCCAGCAGCTCTCAGGGGTATAATTCACCCCTCCACTTT.

J is TRBJ2-1 and V is TRBV6-6; TRBD1 matches at 8 bases. J lost 9 bases, V lost 6 bases, and 10 bases had no gene match. The CDR3 has 14 amino acids. Germline V gene sequence: CDR1 MNHNY, CDR2 SVGAGI (reference sequence). The CDR3 nucleotides read TGTGCCAGCAGCGAACCGACAGGGGTAGGTGAGCAGTTCTTC. Translating gives CASSEPTGVGEQFF.

This clone showed up just once. The chain employs TRBV5-6 and TRBJ1-4; 8 bases match TRBD1. The V gene end was trimmed by 3 bases and the J gene end by 8 bases; junction bases not matched to a gene: 15. This CDR3 has 17 residues. Germline V gene lookup returns CDR1 SGHDT and CDR2 YYEEEE. Here the CDR3 reads CASSSGQGILRGEKLFF. CDR3 nucleotide sequence: TGTGCCAGCAGCTCCGGACAGGGAATTCTACGGGGGGAAAAACTGTTTTTT.

V gene TRBV7-2 combines with J gene TRBJ1-1, with D perhaps matching TRBD1 (5 bases). Germline CDR1 reads SGHTA; CDR2 reads FQGNSA. CDR3 length: 15 residues. Trimming left V 3 bases short and J 4 bases short, with 15 bases between. The CDR3 reads CASSFSAGEGTEAFF. CDR3 DNA sequence: TGTGCCAGCAGCTTTTCGGCGGGGGAGGGCACTGAAGCTTTCTTT. The variable domain in full, completed from reference TRBV7-2 and TRBJ1-1, reads GAGVSQSPSNKVTEKGKDVELRCDPISGHTALYWYRQSLGQGLEFLIYFQGNSAPDKSGLPSDRFSAERTGGSVSTLTIQRTQQEDSAVYLCASSFSAGEGTEAFFGQGTRLTVV.

The chain couples TRBV5-6 to TRBJ2-4; D gene uncertain. Trimming left V 0 bases short and J 8 bases short, with 3 bases between. The CDR3 spans 11 residues. The germline V gene has CDR1 SGHDT and CDR2 YYEEEE. The CDR3 here is CASSLVDIQYF. For the CDR3, the DNA is TGTGCCAGCAGCTTGGTAGACATTCAGTACTTC.